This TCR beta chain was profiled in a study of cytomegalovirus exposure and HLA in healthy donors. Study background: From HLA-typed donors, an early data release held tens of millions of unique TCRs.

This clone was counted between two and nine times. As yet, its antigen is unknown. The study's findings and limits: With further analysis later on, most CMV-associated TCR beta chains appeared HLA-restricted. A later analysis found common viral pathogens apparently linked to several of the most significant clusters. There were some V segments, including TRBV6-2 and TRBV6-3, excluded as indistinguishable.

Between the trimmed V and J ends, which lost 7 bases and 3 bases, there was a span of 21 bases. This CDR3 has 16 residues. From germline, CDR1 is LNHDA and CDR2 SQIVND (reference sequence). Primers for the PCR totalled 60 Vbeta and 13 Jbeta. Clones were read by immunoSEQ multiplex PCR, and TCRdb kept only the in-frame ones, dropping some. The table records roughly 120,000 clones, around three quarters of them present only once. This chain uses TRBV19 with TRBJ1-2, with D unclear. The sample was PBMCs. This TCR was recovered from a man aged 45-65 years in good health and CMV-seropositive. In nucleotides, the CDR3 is TGTGCCAGTACTACACGCGGGCGGGGTGTACACTATGGCTACACCTTC. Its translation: CASTTRGRGVHYGYTF.